This T cell receptor beta chain came from a study of blood T cell repertoires in COVID-19. Study details: In each case, the material was cDNA or gDNA derived from T cells, B-cell-depleted T cells, or PBMCs.

Clones were read by immunoSEQ multiplex PCR, and TCRdb kept only the in-frame ones, dropping some. The sample has 200,000 or so clones, around 82% seen once. Those who participated ranged in age from roughly 18 to 100 years and resided in 20 to 30 US areas. Deletions cut 6 bases from V and 2 bases from J, with 16 bases between. The V gene's germline CDR1 is MNHEY and CDR2 SVGAGI. The CDR3 spans 15 residues. The chain recombines TRBV6-5 with TRBJ1-1; D may be TRBD1 (5 bases). This sequence was found in a man aged 35-49 years who had recovered from COVID-19. Sample: PBMCs or T cells enriched from blood (not recorded which). In nucleotides, the CDR3 is TGTGCCAGCAGCCTCTCGGGCAGGGCAAACACTGAAGCTTTCTTT. This codes for CASSLSGRANTEAFF.